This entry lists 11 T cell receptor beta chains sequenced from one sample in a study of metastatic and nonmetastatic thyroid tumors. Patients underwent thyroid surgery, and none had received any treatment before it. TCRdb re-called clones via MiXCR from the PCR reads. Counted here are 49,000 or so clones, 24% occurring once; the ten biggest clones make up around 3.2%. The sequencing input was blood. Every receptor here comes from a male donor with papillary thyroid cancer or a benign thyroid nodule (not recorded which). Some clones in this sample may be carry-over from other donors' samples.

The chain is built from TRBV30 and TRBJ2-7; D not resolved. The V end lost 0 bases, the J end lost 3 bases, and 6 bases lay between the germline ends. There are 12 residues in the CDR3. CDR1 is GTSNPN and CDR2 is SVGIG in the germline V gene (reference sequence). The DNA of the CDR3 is TGTGCCTGGAGTGTAGGCAGCTACGAGCAGTACTTC. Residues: CAWSVGSYEQYF. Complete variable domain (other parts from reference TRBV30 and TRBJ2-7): SQTIHQWPATLVQPVGSPLSLECTVEGTSNPNLYWYRQAAGRGLQLLFYSVGIGQISSEVPQNLSASRPQDRQFILSSKKLLLSDSGFYLCAWSVGSYEQYFGPGTRLTVT.

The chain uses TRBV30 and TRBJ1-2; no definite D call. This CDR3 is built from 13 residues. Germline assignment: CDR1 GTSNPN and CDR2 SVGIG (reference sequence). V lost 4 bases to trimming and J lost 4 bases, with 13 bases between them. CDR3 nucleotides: TGTGCCTGGACATCAGAAAAGCTCTATGGCTACACCTTC. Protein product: CAWTSEKLYGYTF.

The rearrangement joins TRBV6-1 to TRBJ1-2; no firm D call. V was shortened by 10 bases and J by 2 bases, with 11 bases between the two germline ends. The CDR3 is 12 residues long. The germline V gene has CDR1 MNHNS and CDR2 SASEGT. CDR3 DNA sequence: TGTGCCACCACGGCGGGGAACTATGGCTACACCTTC. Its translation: CATTAGNYGYTF.

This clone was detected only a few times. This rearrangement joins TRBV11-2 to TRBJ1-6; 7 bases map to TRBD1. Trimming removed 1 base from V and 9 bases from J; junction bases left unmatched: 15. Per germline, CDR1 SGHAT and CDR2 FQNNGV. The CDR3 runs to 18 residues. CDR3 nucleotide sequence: TGTGCCAGCAGCTTAGTAACTCCTGAGACAGGGAGGTTTTCACCCCTCCACTTT. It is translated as CASSLVTPETGRFSPLHF. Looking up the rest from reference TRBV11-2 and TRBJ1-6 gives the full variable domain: EAGVAQSPRYKIIEKRQSVAFWCNPISGHATLYWYQQILGQGPKLLIQFQNNGVVDDSQLPKDRFSAERLKGVDSTLKIQPAKLEDSAVYLCASSLVTPETGRFSPLHFGNGTRLTVT.

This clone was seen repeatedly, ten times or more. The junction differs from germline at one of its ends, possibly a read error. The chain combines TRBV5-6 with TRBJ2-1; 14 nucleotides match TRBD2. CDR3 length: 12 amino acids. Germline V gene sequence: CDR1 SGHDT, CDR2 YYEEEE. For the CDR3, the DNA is TGTGCCAGCACCCTGGGACTAGCGGGGGAACTTTTC. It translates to CASTLGLAGELF.

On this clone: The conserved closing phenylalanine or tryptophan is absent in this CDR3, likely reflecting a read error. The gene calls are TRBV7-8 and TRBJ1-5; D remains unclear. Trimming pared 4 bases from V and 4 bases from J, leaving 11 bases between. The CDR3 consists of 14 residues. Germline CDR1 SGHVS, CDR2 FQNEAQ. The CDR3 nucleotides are TGTGCCAGCAGCTCCTGGACGGAAAATCAGCCCCAGCATCTT. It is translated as CASSSWTENQPQHL.

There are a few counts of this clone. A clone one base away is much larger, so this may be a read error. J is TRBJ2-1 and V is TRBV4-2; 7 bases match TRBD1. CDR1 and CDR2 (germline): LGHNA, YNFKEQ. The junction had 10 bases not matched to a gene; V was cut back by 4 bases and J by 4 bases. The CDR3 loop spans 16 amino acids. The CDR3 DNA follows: TGTGCCAGCAGCCTAGATGTGGGACAGCATTACAATGAGCAGTTCTTC. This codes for CASSLDVGQHYNEQFF.

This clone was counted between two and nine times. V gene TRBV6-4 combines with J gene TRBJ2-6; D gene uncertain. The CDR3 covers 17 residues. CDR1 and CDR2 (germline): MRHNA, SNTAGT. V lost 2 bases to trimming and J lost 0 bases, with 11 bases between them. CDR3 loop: CASSDVFGSSGANVLTF. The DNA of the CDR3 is TGTGCCAGCAGTGACGTGTTCGGGTCCTCTGGGGCCAACGTCCTGACTTTC.

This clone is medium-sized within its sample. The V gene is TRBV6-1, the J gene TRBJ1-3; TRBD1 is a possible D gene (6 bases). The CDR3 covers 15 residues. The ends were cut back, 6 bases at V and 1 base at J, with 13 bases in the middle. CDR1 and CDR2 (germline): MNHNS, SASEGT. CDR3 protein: CASSKQGFSGNTIYF. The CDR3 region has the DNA TGTGCCAGCAGCAAACAGGGTTTTTCTGGAAACACCATATATTTT.

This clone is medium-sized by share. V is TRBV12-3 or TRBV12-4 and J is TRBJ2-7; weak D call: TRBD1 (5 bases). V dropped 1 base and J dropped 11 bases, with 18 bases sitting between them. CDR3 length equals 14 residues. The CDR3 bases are TGTGCCAGCAGTTTAGGTACTACAGGCCCCACGGAGTACTTC. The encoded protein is CASSLGTTGPTEYF.

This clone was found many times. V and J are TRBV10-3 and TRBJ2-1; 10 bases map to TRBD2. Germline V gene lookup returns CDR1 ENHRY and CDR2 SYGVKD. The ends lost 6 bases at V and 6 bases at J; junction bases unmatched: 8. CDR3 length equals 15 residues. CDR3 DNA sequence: TGTGCCATCAGCAATTTTAGCGGGAGGTCCAATGAGCAGTTCTTC. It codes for CAISNFSGRSNEQFF.